One T cell receptor (beta chain) is described in this entry. It lacks a known antigen. It has no much larger one-base neighbor in the sample; base qualities were not kept. This record comes from a study of human T cells and chemical hapten exposure (dated by TCRdb to about 2021). For context, the study as a whole: For sensitization, 2% DPC in acetone was applied to an approximately 2 cm by approximately 2 cm area of upper inner arm skin. Patients additionally received weekly therapeutic DPC doses to the scalp throughout the approximately 25-week study period. Patch testing on the upper back used Finn chambers containing 0.01% DPC, with scoring done after 6 days according to International Contact Dermatitis Research Group standards. Alopecia areata with under or over 50% scalp involvement, alopecia totalis and alopecia universalis were represented in the patient cohort, which was mostly female. Libraries were pooled for sequencing, and per-sample TCR yields varied mainly because of small differences in library volumes within the pool. This study followed changes in the peripheral blood TCR repertoire in vivo during primary and secondary sensitization of alopecia patients to the hapten diphenylcyclopropenone (DPC). Blood samples were taken from patients before sensitization (week 0) and then at 2, 6 and about 24 weeks after DPC sensitization. Blood for TCR sequencing was provided by twenty-nine alopecia patients at one to four time points (pre-sensitization, 2, 6 and 24 weeks).

Including the terminal cysteine and phenylalanine, the CDR3 comprises 14 residues. Of all the DNA, just the CDR3 is kept, 42 bases in frame from base 1. Relative to germline, V is 0 bases shorter and J is 3 bases shorter, with 8 bases between their ends. The germline V gene (reference sequence) yields SGHNT for CDR1 and YYREEE for CDR2. The time point label for this specimen denotes: pre-sensitization, week 0. According to the study, the label for this sample's treatment or condition signals: therapeutic diphenylcyclopropenone sensitization with weekly scalp DPC. Blood at each patch-test visit was drawn before the patch test was applied. Patients were considered eligible if aged 18 to 70, diagnosed with alopecia and deemed suitable for DPC therapy, and patients were excluded if pregnant. Unfractionated whole blood was collected in Tempus Blood RNA tubes, and total RNA was extracted from that blood.

Libraries were prepared through RACE. The run used a NextSeq 500. During library preparation, unique molecular identifiers were attached to individual cDNA molecules so that TCRs could be counted in a quantitative, reproducible way. Each blood RNA sample was used to sequence both TCR alpha and TCR beta chains. The study's own analysis went as follows. A median of roughly 98,000 TCRs per sample was observed, with a range of 23,224 to 690,600. V, J and CDR3 annotation of the TCR reads was performed with the Decombinator software suite. Every sample was subsampled to the same number of TCRs (28,000) for the PS versus PT1 abundance plots. Expanded TCRs were defined as absent before sensitization and observed at least eight times at the 2-week time point. TCRdb took the public reads, trimmed them with fastp at Q25, ran MiXCR for clone calling and kept in-frame beta chains. Rows are unified per CDR3 protein, each entry keeping the most common DNA and genes. V and J calls and clone size were set by TCRdb, not the authors. The sample profile shows about 93,000 distinct CDR3 sequences; around 7.9% of them were found once. The ten biggest clones cover just over 2.5% of the sample.

General findings and caveats noted by the study authors: The number of TCRs above 1 in 1000 frequency did not change with DPC sensitization; there was no evidence of global repertoire structure alterations. After repeated subsampling, changes were observed in the strength of the expansion versus patch-test correlation and in the threshold at which the correlation became significant. Because all patients had alopecia, a presumed autoimmune disease, the immune response of the patients might differ from that of healthy individuals. Compared with pre-sensitization or healthy control sets, expanded TCRs formed significantly more large CDR3 similarity clusters, which is consistent with antigen-driven responses. Patch test score correlated positively with the number of PT1 expanded TCRs, reaching significance at thresholds 8, 16 and 32 but not at 4.

The chain is encoded by TRBV5-4 joined to TRBJ2-3, with the D gene not clear enough to name. The input for sequencing was whole blood, taken in connection with sensitization to the hapten diphenylcyclopropenone (DPC). This receptor was obtained from a man between 35 and 55 years old with alopecia areata. Some clones in this sample may be carry-over from other donors' samples. The DNA sequence follows: TGTGCCAGCAGCTTGGATCCCAAAACAGATACGCAGTATTTT. It translates as CASSLDPKTDTQYF.